This TCR beta chain was captured in a study of blood T cell repertoires in COVID-19. Whole-study context: Material from acute and convalescent COVID-19 was sourced from the United States, Italy and Spain.

The study recruited people aged about 18 to 90 years across around 24 US areas. Donors in Cohort 3 who had recovered were those with two negative PCRs, healthcare professional clearance, or resolution of their symptoms. Authors' data handling: Reference gene primer amplification gave estimated nucleated cell counts. Profiling relied on immunoSEQ multiplex PCR, and the TCRdb table lists in-frame clones only, not all of them. D and trimming come from the DNA, and the V and J calls and clone size come from that table. This table holds 350,000 to 450,000 clones, 80% to 90% found once. The CDR3 consists of 11 residues. The V end was cut by 6 bases, the J end by 9 bases, with 9 bases between. CDR1 and CDR2 from the germline V gene are MNHEY and SMNVEV (reference sequence).

Source material: PBMCs or T cells enriched from blood (not recorded which). This clonotype was obtained from a young man who had recovered from COVID-19. The chain carries TRBV27 and TRBJ2-1; D is perhaps TRBD2 (6 bases). The CDR3 DNA reads as TGTGCCAGCAGGCTCGGGAGTGAGCAGTTCTTC. It codes for CASRLGSEQFF.